This T cell receptor (beta chain) came from a study of blood T cell repertoires in COVID-19. Authors' methods: Reference gene primer amplification gave nucleated cell count estimates. Some clones are missing from TCRdb's copy, which holds only in-frame ones; the method was immunoSEQ multiplex PCR. V and J calls plus clone size are reproduced from that table; the DNA served to infer D and trimming. The data contain a few hundred thousand clones, roughly 90% of them singletons. Self-reported history from a screening survey and questionnaire set each donor's cohort. CDR3 length: 14 residues. After removal of 6 bases from V and 8 bases from J, the junction contained 10 bases not matched to a gene. CDR1 is SNHLY, CDR2 FYNNEI, per germline.

The gene calls are TRBV2 and TRBJ2-4, with 7 bases that match TRBD2. This clonotype was sampled from a woman in her forties who had recovered from COVID-19. The sequenced sample consisted of PBMCs or T cells enriched from blood (not recorded which). CDR3 nucleotides: TGTGCCAGCAGCTCTTTTGGGGGGGGATACATTCAGTACTTC. Amino acid sequence: CASSSFGGGYIQYF.